The present TCR beta chain was sequenced within a study of shared clonotypes between healthy human individuals. Notes on the study in general: Generally, naive subsets (rather than memory subsets) showed larger estimated richness. Generation probabilities were higher for clonotypes shared across all four sorted-subset donors than for unshared ones.

A single count supports this clone. Its antigen remains unknown. Samples underwent the assay at deep level. Measured with immunoSEQ multiplex PCR; TCRdb has only the in-frame clones, and not every one. The table has roughly 2.2 million clones, over 90% seen once. The TCR originated in a man aged 18 to 30 in good health. Some clones in this sample may be carry-over from other donors' samples. The sequenced sample consisted of naive CD4+ T cells from PBMCs. Subset given: CD45RA+ positively selected.

The CDR3 sequence: CASSPRDRADTEAFF. CDR3 sequence (DNA): TGTGCCAGCTCCCCGAGGGACAGGGCAGACACTGAAGCTTTCTTT. V is TRBV18 and J is TRBJ1-1, with 9 positions matching TRBD1. Trimming cost V 6 bases and J 3 bases; bases outside gene matches: 8. Looked up from germline, CDR1 is KGHSH and CDR2 is LQKENI. CDR3 length equals 15 residues.